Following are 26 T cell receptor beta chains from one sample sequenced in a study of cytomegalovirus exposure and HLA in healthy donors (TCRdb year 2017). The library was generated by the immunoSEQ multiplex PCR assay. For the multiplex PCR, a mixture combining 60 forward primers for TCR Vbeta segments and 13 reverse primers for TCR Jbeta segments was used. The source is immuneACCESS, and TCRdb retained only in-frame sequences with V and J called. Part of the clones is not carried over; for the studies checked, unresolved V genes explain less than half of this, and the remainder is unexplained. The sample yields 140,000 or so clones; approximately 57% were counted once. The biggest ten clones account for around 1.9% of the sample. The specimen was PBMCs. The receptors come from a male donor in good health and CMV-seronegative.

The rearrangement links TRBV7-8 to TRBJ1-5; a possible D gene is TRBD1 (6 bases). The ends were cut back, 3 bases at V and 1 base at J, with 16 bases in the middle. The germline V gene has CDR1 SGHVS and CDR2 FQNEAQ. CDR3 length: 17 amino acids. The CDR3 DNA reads TGTGCCAGCAGCTTCGGGGGGCAGGGATCAAGCAATCAGCCCCAGCATTTT. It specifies CASSFGGQGSSNQPQHF.

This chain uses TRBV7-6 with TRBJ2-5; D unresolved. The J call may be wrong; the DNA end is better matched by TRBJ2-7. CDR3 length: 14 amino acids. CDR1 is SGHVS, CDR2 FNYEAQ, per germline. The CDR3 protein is CASSQSHRSYEQYF. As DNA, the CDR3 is TGTGCCAGCAGCCAGAGTCACAGATCCTACGAGCAGTACTTC.

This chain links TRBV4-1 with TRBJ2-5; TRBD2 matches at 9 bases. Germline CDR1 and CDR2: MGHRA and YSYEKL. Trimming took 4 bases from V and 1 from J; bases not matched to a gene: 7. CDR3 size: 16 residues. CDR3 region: CASSLRALAGQETQYF. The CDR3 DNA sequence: TGCGCCAGCAGCCTCCGGGCACTAGCGGGCCAAGAGACCCAGTACTTC.

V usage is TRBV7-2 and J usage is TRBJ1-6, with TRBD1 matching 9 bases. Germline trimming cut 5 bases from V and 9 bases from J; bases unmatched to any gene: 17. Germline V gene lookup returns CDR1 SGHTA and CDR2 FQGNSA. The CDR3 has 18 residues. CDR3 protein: CASSLGGLGTGRGSPLHF. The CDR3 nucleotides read TGTGCCAGCAGCCTAGGGGGTTTGGGGACAGGGAGAGGTTCACCCCTCCACTTT.

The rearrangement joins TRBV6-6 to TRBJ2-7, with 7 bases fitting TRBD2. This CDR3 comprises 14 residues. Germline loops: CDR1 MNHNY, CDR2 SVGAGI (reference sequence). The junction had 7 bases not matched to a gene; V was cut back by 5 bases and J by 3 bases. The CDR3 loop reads CASSGLGARYEQYF. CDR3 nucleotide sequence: TGTGCCAGCAGTGGACTAGGTGCCCGCTACGAGCAGTACTTC.

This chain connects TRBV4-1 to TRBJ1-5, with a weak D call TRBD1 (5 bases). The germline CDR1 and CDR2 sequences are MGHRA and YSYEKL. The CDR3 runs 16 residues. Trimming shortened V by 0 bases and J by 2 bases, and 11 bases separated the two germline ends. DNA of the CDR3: TGCGCCAGCAGCCAAGAAGGTAGCAGGGGCAATCAGCCCCAGCATTTT. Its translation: CASSQEGSRGNQPQHF.

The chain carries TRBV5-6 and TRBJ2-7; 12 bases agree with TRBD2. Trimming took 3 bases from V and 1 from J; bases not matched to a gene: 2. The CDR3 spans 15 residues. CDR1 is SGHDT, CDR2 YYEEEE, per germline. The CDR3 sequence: CASSSTSGGSYEQYF. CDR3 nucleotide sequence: TGTGCCAGCAGCTCAACTAGCGGGGGGTCCTACGAGCAGTACTTC.

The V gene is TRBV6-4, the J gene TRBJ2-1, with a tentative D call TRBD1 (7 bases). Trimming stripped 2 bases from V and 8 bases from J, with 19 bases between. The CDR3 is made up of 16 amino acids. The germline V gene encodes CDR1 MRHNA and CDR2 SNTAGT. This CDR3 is CASSDDGPTGRYEQFF. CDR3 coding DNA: TGTGCCAGCAGTGACGATGGACCGACAGGGAGGTATGAGCAGTTCTTC.

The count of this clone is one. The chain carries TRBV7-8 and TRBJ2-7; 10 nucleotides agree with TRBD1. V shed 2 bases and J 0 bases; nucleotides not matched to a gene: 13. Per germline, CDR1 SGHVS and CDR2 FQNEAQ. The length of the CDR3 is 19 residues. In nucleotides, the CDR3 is TGTGCCAGCAGCTTAACCGGACAGGGGGTATACCTGGCCTCCTACGAGCAGTACTTC. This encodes CASSLTGQGVYLASYEQYF.

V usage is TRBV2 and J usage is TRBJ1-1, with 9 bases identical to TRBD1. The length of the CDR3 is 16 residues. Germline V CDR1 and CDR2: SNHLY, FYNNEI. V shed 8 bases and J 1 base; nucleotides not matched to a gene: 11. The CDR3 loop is CASRDRTGASNTEAFF. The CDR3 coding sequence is TGTGCCAGCCGGGACCGGACAGGGGCCTCGAACACTGAAGCTTTCTTT. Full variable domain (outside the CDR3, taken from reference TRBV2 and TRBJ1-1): EPEVTQTPSHQVTQMGQEVILRCVPISNHLYFYWYRQILGQKVEFLVSFYNNEISEKSEIFDDQFSVERPDGSNFTLKIRSTKLEDSAMYFCASRDRTGASNTEAFFGQGTRLTVV.

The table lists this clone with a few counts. DNA of the CDR3: TGTGCCAGCAGCCCCGGACAGGACTACAATCAGCCCCAGCATTTT. It is translated as CASSPGQDYNQPQHF. V is TRBV2 and J is TRBJ1-5; 7 bases agree with TRBD1. Germline CDR1 SNHLY, CDR2 FYNNEI. This CDR3 has 15 residues. Losses at the gene ends were 6 bases for V and 3 bases for J; bases not matched to a gene: 8.

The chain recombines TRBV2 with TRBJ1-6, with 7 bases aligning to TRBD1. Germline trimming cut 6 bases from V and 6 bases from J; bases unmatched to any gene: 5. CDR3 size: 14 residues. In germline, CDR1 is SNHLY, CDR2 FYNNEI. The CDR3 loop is CASRARDSNSPLHF. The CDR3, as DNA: TGTGCCAGCAGGGCCCGGGACAGTAATTCACCCCTCCACTTT. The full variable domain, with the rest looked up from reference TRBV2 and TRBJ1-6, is EPEVTQTPSHQVTQMGQEVILRCVPISNHLYFYWYRQILGQKVEFLVSFYNNEISEKSEIFDDQFSVERPDGSNFTLKIRSTKLEDSAMYFCASRARDSNSPLHFGNGTRLTVT.

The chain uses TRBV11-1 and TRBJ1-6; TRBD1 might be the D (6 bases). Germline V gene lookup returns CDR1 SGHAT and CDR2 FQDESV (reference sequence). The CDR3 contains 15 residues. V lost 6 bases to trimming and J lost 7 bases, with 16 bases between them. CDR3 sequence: CASRLNRDWNSPLHF. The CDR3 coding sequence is TGTGCCAGCAGATTGAACAGGGATTGGAATTCACCCCTCCACTTT.

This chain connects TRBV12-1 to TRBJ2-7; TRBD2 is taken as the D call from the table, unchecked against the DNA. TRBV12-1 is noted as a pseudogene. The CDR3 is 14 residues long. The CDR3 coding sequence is TGTGCCAGCAGCTTTTGCGGGGGATCCTACGAGCAGTACTTC. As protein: CASSFCGGSYEQYF.

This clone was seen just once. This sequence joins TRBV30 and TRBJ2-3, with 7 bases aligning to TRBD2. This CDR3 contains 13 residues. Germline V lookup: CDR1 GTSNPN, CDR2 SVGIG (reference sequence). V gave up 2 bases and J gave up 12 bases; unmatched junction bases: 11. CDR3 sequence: CAWSTDSGEPQYF. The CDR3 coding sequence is TGTGCCTGGAGTACCGACAGCGGGGAACCACAGTATTTT.

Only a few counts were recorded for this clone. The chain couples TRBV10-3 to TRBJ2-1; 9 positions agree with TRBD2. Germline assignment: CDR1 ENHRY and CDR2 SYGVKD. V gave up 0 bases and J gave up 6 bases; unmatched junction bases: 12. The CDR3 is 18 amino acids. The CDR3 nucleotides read TGTGCCATCAGTGAGTCGACGGGCTTGCGGGGGGGCCTCAATGAGCAGTTCTTC. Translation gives CAISESTGLRGGLNEQFF.

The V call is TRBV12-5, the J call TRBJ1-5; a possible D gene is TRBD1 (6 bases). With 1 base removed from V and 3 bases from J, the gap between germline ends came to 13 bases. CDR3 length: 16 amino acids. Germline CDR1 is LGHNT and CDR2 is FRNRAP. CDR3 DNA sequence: TGTGCTAGTGGTTTGGCAAGGACAGCCACCAATCAGCCCCAGCATTTT. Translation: CASGLARTATNQPQHF.

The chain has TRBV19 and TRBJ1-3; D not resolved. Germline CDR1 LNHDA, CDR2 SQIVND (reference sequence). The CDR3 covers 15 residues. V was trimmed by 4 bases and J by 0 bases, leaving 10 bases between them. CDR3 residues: CASSTILGSGNTIYF. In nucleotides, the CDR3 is TGTGCCAGTAGTACCATCCTAGGCTCTGGAAACACCATATATTTT.

CDR3 amino acids: CASSLQGRGTDTQYF. In DNA, the CDR3 is TGTGCCAGCAGCCTACAGGGCCGTGGCACAGATACGCAGTATTTT. The gene calls are TRBV28 and TRBJ2-3; weak D call: TRBD1 (6 bases). Trimming cost V 6 bases and J 1 base, with 14 bases left between them. The V gene's germline CDR1 is MDHEN and CDR2 SYDVKM. This CDR3 spans 15 amino acids. Drawing the rest from reference TRBV28 and TRBJ2-3, the complete variable domain is DVKVTQSSRYLVKRTGEKVFLECVQDMDHENMFWYRQDPGLGLRLIYFSYDVKMKEKGDIPEGYSVSREKKERFSLILESASTNQTSMYLCASSLQGRGTDTQYFGPGTRLTVL.

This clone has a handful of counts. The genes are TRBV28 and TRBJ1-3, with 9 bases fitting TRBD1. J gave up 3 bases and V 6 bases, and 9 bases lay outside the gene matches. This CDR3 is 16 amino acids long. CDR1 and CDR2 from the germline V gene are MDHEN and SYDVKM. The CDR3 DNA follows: TGTGCCAGCAGCGTCCCGGGACAGGGCGTTGGAAACACCATATATTTT. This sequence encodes CASSVPGQGVGNTIYF.

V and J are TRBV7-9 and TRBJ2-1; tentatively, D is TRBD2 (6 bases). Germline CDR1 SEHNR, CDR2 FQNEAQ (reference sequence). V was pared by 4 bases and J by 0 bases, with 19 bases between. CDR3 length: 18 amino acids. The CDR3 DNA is TGTGCCAGCAGCTCCACCCTTAGCGGAGCGGGCTCCTACAATGAGCAGTTCTTC. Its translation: CASSSTLSGAGSYNEQFF.

The CDR3 bases are TGTGCCAGCAGTTTATTTCCAAAACGGACAGCAAATTCACCCCTCCACTTT. The encoded protein is CASSLFPKRTANSPLHF. The chain employs TRBV28 and TRBJ1-6; possibly TRBD1 for D (6 bases). The CDR3 sequence is 17 residues long. The germline V gene has CDR1 MDHEN and CDR2 SYDVKM. Trimming removed 1 base at V and 7 bases at J, with 17 bases between.

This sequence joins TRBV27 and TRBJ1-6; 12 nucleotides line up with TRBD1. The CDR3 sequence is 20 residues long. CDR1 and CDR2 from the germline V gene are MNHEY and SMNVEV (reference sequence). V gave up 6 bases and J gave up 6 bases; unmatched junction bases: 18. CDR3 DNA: TGTGCCAGCAGGAAGGCCCCCGGGACAGGGGGCGTCTCTGGTAATTCACCCCTCCACTTT. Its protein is CASRKAPGTGGVSGNSPLHF.

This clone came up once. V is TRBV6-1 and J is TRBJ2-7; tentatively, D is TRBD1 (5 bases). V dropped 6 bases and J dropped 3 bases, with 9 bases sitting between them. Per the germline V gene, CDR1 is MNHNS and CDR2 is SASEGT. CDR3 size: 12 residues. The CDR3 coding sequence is TGTGCCAGCAGGGACAATCACTACGAGCAGTACTTC. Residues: CASRDNHYEQYF.

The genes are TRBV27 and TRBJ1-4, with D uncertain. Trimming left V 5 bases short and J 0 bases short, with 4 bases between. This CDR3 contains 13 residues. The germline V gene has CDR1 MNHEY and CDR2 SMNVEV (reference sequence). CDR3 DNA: TGTGCCAGCAGTCCAACAACTAATGAAAAACTGTTTTTT. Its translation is CASSPTTNEKLFF.

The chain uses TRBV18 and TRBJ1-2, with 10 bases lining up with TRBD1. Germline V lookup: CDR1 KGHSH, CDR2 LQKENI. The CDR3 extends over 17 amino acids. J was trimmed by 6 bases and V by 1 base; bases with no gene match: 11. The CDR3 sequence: CASSPLAGTGVVHGYTF. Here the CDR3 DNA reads TGTGCCAGCTCACCACTCGCCGGGACAGGGGTGGTTCATGGCTACACCTTC.